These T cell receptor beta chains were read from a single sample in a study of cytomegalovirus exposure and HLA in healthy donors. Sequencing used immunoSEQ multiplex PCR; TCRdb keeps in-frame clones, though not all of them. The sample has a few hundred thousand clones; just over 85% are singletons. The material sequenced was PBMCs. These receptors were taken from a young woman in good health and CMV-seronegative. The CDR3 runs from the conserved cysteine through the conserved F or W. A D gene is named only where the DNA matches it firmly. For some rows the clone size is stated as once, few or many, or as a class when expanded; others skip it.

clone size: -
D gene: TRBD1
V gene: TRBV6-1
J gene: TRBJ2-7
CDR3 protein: CASSAGQGSLYEQYF
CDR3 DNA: TGTGCCAGCAGTGCCGGACAGGGGAGTCTCTACGAGCAGTACTTC

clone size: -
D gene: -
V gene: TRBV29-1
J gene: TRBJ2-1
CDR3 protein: CSGELANEQFF
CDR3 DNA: TGCAGCGGGGAGCTAGCAAATGAGCAGTTCTTC

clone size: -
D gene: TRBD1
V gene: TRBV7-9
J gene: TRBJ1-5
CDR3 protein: CASSRETGGGNQPQHF
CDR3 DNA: TGTGCCAGCAGCCGCGAGACAGGGGGCGGCAATCAGCCCCAGCATTTT

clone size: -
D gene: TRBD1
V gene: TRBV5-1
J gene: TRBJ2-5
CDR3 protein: CASSFWTGEETQYF
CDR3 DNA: TGCGCCAGCAGCTTCTGGACAGGGGAGGAGACCCAGTACTTC

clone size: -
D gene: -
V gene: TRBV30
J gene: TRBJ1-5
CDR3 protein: CAWSGGDQPQHF
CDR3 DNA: TGTGCCTGGAGTGGGGGGGATCAGCCCCAGCATTTT

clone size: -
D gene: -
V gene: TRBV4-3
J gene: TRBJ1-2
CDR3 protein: CASSQATGLSYGYTF
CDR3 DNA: TGCGCCAGCAGCCAAGCCACAGGGTTATCCTATGGCTACACCTTC

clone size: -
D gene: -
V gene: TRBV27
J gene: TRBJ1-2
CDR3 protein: CASSPRWTVFNYGYTF
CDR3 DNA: TGTGCCAGCAGTCCGCGGTGGACAGTTTTTAACTATGGCTACACCTTC

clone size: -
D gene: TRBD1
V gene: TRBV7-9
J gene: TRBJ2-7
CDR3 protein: CASSQGRTGVDEQYF
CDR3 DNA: TGTGCCAGCAGCCAAGGACGGACAGGGGTCGACGAGCAGTACTTC

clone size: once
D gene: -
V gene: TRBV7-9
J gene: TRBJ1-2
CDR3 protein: CASSETAYGYTF
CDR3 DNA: TGTGCCAGCAGCGAGACAGCCTATGGCTACACCTTC

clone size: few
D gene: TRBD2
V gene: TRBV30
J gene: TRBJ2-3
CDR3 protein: CAWRASGSKDTQYF
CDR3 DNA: TGTGCCTGGAGGGCTAGCGGGAGTAAAGATACGCAGTATTTT

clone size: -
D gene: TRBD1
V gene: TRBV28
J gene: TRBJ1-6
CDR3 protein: CASSSYRDRERSPLHF
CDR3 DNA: TGTGCCAGCAGTTCCTACCGGGACAGGGAAAGATCACCCCTCCACTTT